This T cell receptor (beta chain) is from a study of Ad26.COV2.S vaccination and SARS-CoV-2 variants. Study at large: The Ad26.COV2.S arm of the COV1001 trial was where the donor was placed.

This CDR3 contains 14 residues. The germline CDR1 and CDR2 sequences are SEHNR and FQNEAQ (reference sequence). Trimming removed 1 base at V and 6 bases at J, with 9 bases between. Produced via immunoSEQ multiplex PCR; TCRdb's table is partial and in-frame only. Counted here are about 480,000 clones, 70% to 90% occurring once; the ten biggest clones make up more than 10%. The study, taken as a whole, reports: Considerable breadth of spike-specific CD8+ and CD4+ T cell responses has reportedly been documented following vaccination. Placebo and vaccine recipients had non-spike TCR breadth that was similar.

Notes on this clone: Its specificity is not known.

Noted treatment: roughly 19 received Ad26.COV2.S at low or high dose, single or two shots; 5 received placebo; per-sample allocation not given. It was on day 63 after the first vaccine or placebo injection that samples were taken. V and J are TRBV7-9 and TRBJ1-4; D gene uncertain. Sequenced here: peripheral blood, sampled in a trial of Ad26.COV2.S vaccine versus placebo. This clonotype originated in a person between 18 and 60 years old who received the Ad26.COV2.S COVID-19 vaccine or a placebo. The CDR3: CASSLEAGDEKLFF. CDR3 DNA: TGTGCCAGCAGCTTAGAGGCCGGTGATGAAAAACTGTTTTTT.